This T cell receptor beta chain was identified in a study of blood T cells in healthy people across ages. The CDR3 has 14 amino acids. Germline trimming cut 5 bases from V and 1 base from J; bases unmatched to any gene: 2. The germline CDR1 and CDR2 sequences are LGHNA and YNFKEQ. A sample-barcoded 5' primer and a J-beta primer mix were used in a second PCR of roughly 7 to 12 cycles. Template switching added a 12-random-nucleotide identifier to every cDNA molecule. TCRdb processed the 5' RACE reads anew with MiXCR; each CDR3 protein has one entry. The sample consists of 850,000 to 1,300,000 distinct CDR3 sequences, over 35% of them appearing once. Donation came from healthy Caucasian individuals in Russia who were aged roughly 6 to 95. The authors extracted at least 5.5 micrograms of total RNA per sample.

The V and J genes are TRBV4-2 and TRBJ2-3; 8 bases are a match to TRBD2. Input material: blood. The receptor was derived from a woman aged 55-69 years in good health. CDR3 sequence: CASSGREGTDTQYF. In nucleotides, the CDR3 is TGTGCCAGCAGCGGGCGGGAGGGCACAGATACGCAGTATTTT.